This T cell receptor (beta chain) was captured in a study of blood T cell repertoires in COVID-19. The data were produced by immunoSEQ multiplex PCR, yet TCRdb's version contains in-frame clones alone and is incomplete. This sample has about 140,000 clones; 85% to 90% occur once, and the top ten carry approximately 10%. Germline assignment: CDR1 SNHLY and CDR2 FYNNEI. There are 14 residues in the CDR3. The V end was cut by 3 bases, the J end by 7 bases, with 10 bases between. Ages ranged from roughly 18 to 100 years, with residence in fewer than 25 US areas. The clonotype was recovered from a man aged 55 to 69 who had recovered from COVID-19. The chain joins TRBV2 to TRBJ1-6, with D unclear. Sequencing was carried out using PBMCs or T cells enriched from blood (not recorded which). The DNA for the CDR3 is TGTGCCAGCAGTGAGAGGATGCAAAATTCACCCCTCCACTTT. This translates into CASSERMQNSPLHF.